The clone carrying this TCR beta chain was detected many times. Its specificity is not known. The CDR3 runs 13 residues. The germline V and J ends were trimmed by 4 bases and 5 bases, with 10 bases remaining between them. CDR1 and CDR2 (germline): LGHDT, YNNKEL (reference sequence). The data are from a study of T cells in Graves' hyperthyroidism and ophthalmopathy. Broader study findings: Prediction of ophthalmopathy progression came a median approximately 6.5 months pre-onset.

TCR beta CDR3 regions were amplified from RNA transcripts. The HTBI set primed first-round TCR CDR3 RT-PCR. Each CDR3 protein is one row after TCRdb ran MiXCR on the multiplex PCR reads. Here the sample spans about half a million distinct CDR3 sequences, under 25% being singletons. Sequencing input: blood. The clonotype was recovered from a man between 18 and 29 years old with Graves' hyperthyroidism. The rearrangement uses TRBV3-1 and TRBJ2-3, with no clear D. The CDR3 DNA is TGTGCCAGCAGCCCGGCGTCGCAAGATACGCAGTATTTT. Amino acid sequence: CASSPASQDTQYF.